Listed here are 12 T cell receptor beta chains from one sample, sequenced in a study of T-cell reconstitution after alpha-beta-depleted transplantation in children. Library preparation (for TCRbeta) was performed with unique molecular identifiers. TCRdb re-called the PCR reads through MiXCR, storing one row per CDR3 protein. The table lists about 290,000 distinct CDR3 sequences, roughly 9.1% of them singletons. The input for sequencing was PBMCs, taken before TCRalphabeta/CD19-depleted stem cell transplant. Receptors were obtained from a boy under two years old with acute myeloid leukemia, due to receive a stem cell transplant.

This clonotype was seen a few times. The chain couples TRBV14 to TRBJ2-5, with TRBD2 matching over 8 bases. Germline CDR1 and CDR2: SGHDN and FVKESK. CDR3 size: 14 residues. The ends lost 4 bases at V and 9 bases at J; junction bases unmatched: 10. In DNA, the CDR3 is TGTGCCAGCAGCCCCACGGGGCGGGGGGCTCCCCAGTACTTC. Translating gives CASSPTGRGAPQYF.

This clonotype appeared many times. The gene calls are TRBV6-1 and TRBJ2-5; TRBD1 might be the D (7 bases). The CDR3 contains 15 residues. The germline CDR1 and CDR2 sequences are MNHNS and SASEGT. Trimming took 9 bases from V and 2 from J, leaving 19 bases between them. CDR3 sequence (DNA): TGTGCCAGTAGCGACAGGGACTGGGGGCAAGAGACCCAGTACTTC. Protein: CASSDRDWGQETQYF.

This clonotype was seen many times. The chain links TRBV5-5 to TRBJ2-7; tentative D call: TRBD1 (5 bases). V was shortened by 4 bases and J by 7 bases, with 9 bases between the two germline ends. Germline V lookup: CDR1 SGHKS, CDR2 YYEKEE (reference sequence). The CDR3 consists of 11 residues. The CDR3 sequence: CASSTNREQYF. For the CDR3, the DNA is TGTGCCAGCAGCACAAACAGGGAGCAGTACTTC.

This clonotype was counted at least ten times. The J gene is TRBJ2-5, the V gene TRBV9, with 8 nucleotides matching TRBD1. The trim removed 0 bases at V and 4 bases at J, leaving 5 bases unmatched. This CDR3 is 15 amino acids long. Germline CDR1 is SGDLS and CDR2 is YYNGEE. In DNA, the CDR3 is TGTGCCAGCAGCGTAGATGGACAGGGAAGAGAGACCCAGTACTTC. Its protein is CASSVDGQGRETQYF.

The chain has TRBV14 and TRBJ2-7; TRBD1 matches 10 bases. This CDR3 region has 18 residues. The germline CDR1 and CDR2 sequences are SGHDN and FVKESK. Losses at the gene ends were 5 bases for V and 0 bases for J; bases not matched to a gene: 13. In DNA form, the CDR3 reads TGTGCCAGCAGCAGAAAAAGGTCGGGACAGGGGTCCTCCTACGAGCAGTACTTC. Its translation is CASSRKRSGQGSSYEQYF. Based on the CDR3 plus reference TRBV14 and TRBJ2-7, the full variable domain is EAGVTQFPSHSVIEKGQTVTLRCDPISGHDNLYWYRRVMGKEIKFLLHFVKESKQDESGMPNNRFLAERTGGTYSTLKVQPAELEDSGVYFCASSRKRSGQGSSYEQYFGPGTRLTVT.

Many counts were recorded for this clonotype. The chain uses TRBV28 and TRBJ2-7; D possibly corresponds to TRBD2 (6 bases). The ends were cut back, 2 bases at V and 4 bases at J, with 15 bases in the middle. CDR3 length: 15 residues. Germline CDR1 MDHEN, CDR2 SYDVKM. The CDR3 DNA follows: TGTGCCAGCAGTTTAGAGGGGCGGGGACGGTACGAGCAGTACTTC. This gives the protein CASSLEGRGRYEQYF.

CDR3 nucleotides: TGTGCCATCGACGGTTCGCAGGGGAGCACCGGGGAGCTGTTTTTT. Translated: CAIDGSQGSTGELFF. This rearrangement joins TRBV2 to TRBJ2-2; D is perhaps TRBD1 (6 bases). The germline V gene encodes CDR1 SNHLY and CDR2 FYNNEI. The CDR3 spans 15 residues. V was pared by 10 bases and J by 4 bases, with 19 bases between.

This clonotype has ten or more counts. The CDR3 loop is CAISSTGWAKNIQYF. CDR3 in DNA: TGTGCCATCAGTTCGACAGGGTGGGCCAAAAACATTCAGTACTTC. The gene calls are TRBV10-3 and TRBJ2-4; 7 bases agree with TRBD1. Germline lookup yields CDR1 ENHRY and CDR2 SYGVKD. The CDR3 sequence is 15 residues long. The ends lost 5 bases at V and 1 base at J; junction bases unmatched: 5.

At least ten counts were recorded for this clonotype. The CDR3 DNA is TGTGCCAGCAGCGACCAACCTGGGATGCAAGCGCAGTATTTT. Its protein is CASSDQPGMQAQYF. The rearrangement joins TRBV7-2 to TRBJ2-3; D uncertain. Germline V gene data show CDR1 as SGHTA and CDR2 as FQGNSA. The CDR3 is made up of 14 amino acids. Trimming removed 5 bases at V and 10 bases at J, with 19 bases between.

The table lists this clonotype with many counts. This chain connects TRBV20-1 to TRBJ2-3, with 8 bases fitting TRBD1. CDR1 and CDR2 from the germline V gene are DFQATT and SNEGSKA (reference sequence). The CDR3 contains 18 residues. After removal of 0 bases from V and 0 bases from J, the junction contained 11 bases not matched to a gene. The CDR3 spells CSARDWTGPASSTDTQYF. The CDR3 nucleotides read TGCAGTGCTAGAGATTGGACAGGGCCCGCTTCTAGCACAGATACGCAGTATTTT.

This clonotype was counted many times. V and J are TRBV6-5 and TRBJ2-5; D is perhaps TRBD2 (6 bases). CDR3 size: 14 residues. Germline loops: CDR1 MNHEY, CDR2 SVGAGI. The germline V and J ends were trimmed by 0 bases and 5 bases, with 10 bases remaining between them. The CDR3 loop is CASSYSTGRETQYF. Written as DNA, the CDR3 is TGTGCCAGCAGTTACTCGACGGGGAGGGAGACCCAGTACTTC.

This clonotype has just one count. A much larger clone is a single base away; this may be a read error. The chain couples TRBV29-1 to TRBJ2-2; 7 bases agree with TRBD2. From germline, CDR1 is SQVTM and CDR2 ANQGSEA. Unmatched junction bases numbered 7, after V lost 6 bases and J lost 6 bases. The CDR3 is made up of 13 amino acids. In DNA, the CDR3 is TGCAGCGTGGGGGGGGTAAACTCCGGGGAGCTGTTTTTT. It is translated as CSVGGVNSGELFF.